Below, one TCR beta chain is given with its context. What it recognizes is unknown. The data belong to a study of T cell responses to AZD1222 COVID-19 vaccine. Notes on the study in general: Repertoires were obtained only post-peak T cell response. Donors were chiefly white British, with a greater number of females, and clonal diversity was perhaps underestimated.

V gave up 6 bases and J gave up 3 bases, with 11 bases separating them. This CDR3 region has 13 residues. Sequencing was performed with immunoSEQ multiplex PCR; in TCRdb, only in-frame clones are kept and a portion is missing. Of over 130,000 clones in the sample, roughly 90% were seen once. The clonotype comes from an adult in good health. The chain has TRBV12-3 or TRBV12-4 and TRBJ1-1, with D unclear. The input for sequencing was peripheral blood, taken on day 0 of AZD1222 vaccination. The CDR3 protein is CASSRAGDTEAFF. As DNA, the CDR3 is TGTGCCAGCAGCCGGGCGGGCGACACTGAAGCTTTCTTT.